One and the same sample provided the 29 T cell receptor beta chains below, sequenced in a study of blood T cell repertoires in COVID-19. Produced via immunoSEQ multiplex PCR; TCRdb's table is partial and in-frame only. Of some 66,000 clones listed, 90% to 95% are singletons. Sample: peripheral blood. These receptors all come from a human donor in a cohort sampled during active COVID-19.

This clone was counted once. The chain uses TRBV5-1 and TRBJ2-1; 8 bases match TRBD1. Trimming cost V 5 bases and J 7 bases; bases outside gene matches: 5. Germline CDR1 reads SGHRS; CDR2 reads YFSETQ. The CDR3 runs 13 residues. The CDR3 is CASSNGQGNEQFF. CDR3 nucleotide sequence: TGCGCCAGCAGTAACGGACAGGGAAATGAGCAGTTCTTC.

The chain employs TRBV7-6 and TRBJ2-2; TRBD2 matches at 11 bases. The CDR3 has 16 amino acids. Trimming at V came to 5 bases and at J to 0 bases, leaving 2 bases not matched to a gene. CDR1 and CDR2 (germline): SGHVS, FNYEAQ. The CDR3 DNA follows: TGTGCCAGCAGCCAGGGACTAGCGGCGAACACCGGGGAGCTGTTTTTT. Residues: CASSQGLAANTGELFF.

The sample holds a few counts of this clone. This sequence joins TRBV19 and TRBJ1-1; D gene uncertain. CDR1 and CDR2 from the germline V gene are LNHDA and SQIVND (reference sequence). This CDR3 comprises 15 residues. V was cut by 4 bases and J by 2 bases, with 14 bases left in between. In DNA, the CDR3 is TGTGCCAGTAGTAGGCTGAGGAGTACCAACACTGAAGCTTTCTTT. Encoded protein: CASSRLRSTNTEAFF.

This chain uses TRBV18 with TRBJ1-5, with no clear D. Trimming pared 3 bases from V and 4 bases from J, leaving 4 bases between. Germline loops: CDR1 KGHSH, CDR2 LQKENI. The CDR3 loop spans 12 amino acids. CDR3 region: CASSPTNQPQHF. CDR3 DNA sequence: TGTGCCAGCTCACCCACAAATCAGCCCCAGCATTTT.

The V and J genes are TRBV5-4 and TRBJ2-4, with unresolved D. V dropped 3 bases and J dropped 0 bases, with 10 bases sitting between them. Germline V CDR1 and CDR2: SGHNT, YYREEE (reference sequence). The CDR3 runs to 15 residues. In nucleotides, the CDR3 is TGTGCCAGCAGCTCCCCCGGTGGAGCCAAAAACATTCAGTACTTC. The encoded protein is CASSSPGGAKNIQYF.

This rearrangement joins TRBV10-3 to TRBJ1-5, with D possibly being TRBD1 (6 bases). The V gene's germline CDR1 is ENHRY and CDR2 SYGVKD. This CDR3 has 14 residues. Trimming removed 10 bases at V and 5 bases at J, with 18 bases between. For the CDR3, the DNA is TGTGCCACAGCCCCAGGGGACATCGATCAGCCCCAGCATTTT. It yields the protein CATAPGDIDQPQHF.

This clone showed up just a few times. The CDR3 sequence: CASSSGQGAGGELFF. The CDR3 nucleotides are TGTGCCAGCAGTTCTGGACAGGGGGCCGGCGGGGAGCTGTTTTTT. The chain has TRBV2 and TRBJ2-2, with TRBD1 matching 11 bases. This CDR3 comprises 15 residues. Germline V gives CDR1 SNHLY, CDR2 FYNNEI. J gave up 7 bases and V 5 bases, and 6 bases lay outside the gene matches.

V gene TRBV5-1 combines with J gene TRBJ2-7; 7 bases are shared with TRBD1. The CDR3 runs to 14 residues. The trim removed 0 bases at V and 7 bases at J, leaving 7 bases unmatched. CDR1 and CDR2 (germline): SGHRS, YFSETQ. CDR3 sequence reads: CASSLAGQVVEQYF. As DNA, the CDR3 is TGCGCCAGCAGCTTGGCTGGACAGGTGGTAGAGCAGTACTTC.

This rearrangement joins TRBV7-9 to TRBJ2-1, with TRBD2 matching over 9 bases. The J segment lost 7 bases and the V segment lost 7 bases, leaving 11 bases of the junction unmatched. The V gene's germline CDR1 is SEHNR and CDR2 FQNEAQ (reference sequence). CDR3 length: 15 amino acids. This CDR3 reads CASNRAGGLRNEQFF. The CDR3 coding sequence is TGTGCCAGCAACCGAGCGGGGGGATTGAGGAATGAGCAGTTCTTC.

The CDR3 loop is CASSPRPRDIDTQYF. The CDR3 coding sequence is TGTGCCAGCAGCCCCCGCCCCCGGGACATTGATACGCAGTATTTT. This rearrangement joins TRBV7-9 to TRBJ2-3, with D possibly matching TRBD1 (6 bases). Trimming cost V 5 bases and J 6 bases, with 18 bases left between them. Germline V gene sequence: CDR1 SEHNR, CDR2 FQNEAQ (reference sequence). The CDR3 is 15 residues long.

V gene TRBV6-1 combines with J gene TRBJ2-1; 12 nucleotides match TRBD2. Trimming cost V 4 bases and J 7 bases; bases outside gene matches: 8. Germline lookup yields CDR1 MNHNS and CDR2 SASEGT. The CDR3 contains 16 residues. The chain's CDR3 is CASSVASGGAQNEQFF. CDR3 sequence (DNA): TGTGCCAGCAGTGTAGCTAGCGGGGGGGCGCAAAATGAGCAGTTCTTC.

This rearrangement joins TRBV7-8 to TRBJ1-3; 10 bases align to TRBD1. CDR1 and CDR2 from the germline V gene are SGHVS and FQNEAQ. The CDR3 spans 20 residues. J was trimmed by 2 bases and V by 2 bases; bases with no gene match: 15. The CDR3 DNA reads TGTGCCAGCAGCTTACGGAGGGTTGGACAGGGGGGTAGTCCTGGAAACACCATATATTTT. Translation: CASSLRRVGQGGSPGNTIYF.

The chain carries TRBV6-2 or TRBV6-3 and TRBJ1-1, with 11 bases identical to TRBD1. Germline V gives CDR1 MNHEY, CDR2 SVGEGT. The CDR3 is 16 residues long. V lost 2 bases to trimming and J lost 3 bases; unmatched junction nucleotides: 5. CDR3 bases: TGTGCCAGCAGTTACGGAGGGACAGGGGGACACACTGAAGCTTTCTTT. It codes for CASSYGGTGGHTEAFF.

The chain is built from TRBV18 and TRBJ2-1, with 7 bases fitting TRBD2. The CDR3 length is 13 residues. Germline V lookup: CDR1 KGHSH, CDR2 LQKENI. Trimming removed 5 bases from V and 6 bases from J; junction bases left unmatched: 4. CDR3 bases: TGTGCCAGCTCAAACCCGGGGGGCAATGAGCAGTTCTTC. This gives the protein CASSNPGGNEQFF.

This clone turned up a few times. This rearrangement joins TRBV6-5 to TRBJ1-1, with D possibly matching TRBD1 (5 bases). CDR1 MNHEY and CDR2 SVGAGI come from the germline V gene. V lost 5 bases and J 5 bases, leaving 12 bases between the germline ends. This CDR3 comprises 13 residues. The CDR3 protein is CASSTREGTEAFF. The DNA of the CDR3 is TGTGCCAGCAGTACCAGGGAGGGTACTGAAGCTTTCTTT.

The CDR3 nucleotides read TGCGCCAGCAGCTTGACCGGGACAGCTGAGGAAAAACTGTTTTTT. It codes for CASSLTGTAEEKLFF. This chain links TRBV5-1 with TRBJ1-4; 7 bases map to TRBD1. The CDR3 is 15 amino acids. Trimming cost V 1 base and J 8 bases; bases outside gene matches: 8. Germline-derived CDR1 and CDR2 are SGHRS and YFSETQ.

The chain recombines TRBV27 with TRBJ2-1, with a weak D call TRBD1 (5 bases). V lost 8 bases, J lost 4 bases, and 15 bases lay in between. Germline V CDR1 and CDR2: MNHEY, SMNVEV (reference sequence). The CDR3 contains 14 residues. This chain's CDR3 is CASSVVKGYNEQFF. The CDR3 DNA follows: TGTGCCAGCTCAGTTGTTAAGGGGTACAATGAGCAGTTCTTC.

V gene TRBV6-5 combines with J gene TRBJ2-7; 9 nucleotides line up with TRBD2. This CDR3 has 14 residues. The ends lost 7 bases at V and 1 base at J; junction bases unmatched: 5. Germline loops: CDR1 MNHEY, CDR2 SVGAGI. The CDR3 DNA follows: TGTGCCAGCAAGGATAGCGGGGGATCCTACGAGCAGTACTTC. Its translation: CASKDSGGSYEQYF.

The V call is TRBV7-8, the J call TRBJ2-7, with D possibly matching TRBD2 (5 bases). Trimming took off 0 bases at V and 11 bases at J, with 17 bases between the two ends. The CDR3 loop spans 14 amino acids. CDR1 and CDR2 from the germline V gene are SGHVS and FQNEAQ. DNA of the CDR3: TGTGCCAGCAGCTTAGCGGCGGCTTGTATCGGGGAGTACTTC. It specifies CASSLAAACIGEYF.

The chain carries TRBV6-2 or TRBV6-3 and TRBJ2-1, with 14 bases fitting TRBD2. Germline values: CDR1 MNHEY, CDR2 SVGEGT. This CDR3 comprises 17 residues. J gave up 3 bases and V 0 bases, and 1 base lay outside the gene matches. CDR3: CASSYSGLAGVYNEQFF. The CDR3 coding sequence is TGTGCCAGCAGTTACTCGGGACTAGCGGGGGTCTACAATGAGCAGTTCTTC.

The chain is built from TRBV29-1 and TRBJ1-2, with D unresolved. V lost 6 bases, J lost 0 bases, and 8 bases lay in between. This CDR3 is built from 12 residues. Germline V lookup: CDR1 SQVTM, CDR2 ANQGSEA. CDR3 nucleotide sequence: TGCAGCGTGTACACCGCTAACTATGGCTACACCTTC. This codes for CSVYTANYGYTF.

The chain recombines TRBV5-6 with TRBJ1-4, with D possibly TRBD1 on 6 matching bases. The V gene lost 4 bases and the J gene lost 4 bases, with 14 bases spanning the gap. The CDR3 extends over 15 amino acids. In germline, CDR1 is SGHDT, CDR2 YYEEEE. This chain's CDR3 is CASSALQGRNEKLFF. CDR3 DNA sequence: TGTGCCAGCAGCGCTTTACAGGGACGTAATGAAAAACTGTTTTTT.

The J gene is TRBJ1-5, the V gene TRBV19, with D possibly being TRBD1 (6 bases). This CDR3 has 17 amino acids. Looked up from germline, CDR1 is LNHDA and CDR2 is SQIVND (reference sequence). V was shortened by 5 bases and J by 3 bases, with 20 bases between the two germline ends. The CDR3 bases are TGTGCCAGTAGTTCGTCAGCAGGGGCGACGAACAATCAGCCCCAGCATTTT. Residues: CASSSSAGATNNQPQHF.

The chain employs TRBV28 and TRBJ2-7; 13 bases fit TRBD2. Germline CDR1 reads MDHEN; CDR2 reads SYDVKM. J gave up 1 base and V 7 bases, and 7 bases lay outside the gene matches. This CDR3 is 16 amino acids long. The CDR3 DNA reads TGTGCCAGCAAGCCGGGACTAGCGGGGCCTTCCTACGAGCAGTACTTC. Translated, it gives CASKPGLAGPSYEQYF.

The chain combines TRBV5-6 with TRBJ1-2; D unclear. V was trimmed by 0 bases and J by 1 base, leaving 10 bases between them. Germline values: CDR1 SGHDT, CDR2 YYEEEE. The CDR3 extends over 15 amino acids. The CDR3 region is CASSLVQAGNYGYTF. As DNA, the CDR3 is TGTGCCAGCAGCTTGGTTCAGGCTGGTAACTATGGCTACACCTTC.

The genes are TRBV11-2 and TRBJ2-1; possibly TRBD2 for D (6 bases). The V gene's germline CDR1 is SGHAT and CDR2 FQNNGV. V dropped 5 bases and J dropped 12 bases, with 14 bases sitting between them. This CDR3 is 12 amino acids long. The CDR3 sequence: CASSTTSSAQFF. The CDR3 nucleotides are TGTGCCAGCAGCACGACTAGTTCTGCGCAGTTCTTC.

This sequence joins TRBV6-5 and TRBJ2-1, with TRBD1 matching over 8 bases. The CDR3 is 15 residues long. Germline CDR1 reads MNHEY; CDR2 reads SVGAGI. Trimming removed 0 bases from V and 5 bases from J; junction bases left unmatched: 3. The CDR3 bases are TGTGCCAGCAGTTACTCCAGGGGGCGAAACAATGAGCAGTTCTTC. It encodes CASSYSRGRNNEQFF.

The CDR3: CASRDIGEAFF. The CDR3 DNA is TGTGCCAGCCGGGACATTGGCGAGGCTTTCTTT. The rearrangement uses TRBV18 and TRBJ1-1; D perhaps matches TRBD1 (6 bases). Germline values: CDR1 KGHSH, CDR2 LQKENI. Between the trimmed V and J ends, which lost 8 bases and 11 bases, there was a span of 15 bases. The CDR3 runs to 11 residues. Full variable domain (missing parts from reference TRBV18 and TRBJ1-1): NAGVMQNPRHLVRRRGQEARLRCSPMKGHSHVYWYRQLPEEGLKFMVYLQKENIIDESGMPKERFSAEFPKEGPSILRIQQVVRGDSAAYFCASRDIGEAFFGQGTRLTVV.

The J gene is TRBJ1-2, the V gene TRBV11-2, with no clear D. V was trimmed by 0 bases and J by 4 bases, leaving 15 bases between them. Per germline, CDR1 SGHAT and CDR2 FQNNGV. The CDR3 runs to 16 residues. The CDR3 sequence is CASSLDRRVYGYGYTF. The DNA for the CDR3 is TGTGCCAGCAGCTTAGATCGGAGGGTTTATGGCTATGGCTACACCTTC.